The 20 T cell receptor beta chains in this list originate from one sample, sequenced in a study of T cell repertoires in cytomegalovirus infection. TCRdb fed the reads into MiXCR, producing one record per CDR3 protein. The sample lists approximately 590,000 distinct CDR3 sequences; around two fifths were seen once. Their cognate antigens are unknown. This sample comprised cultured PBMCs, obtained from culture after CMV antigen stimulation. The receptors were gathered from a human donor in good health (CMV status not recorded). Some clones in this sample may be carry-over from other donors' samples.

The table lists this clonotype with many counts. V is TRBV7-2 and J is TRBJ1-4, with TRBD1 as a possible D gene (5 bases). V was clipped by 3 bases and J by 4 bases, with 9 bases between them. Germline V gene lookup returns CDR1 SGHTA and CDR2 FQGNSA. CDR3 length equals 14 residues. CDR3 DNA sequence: TGTGCCAGCAGCTTGGACACGCTTAATGAAAAACTGTTTTTT. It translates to CASSLDTLNEKLFF.

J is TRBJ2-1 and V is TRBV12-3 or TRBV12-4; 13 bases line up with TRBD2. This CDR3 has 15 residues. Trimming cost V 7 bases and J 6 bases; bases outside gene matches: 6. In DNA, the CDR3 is TGTGCCAGCACCGAGGGACTAGCGGGAATCAATGAGCAGTTCTTC. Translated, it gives CASTEGLAGINEQFF.

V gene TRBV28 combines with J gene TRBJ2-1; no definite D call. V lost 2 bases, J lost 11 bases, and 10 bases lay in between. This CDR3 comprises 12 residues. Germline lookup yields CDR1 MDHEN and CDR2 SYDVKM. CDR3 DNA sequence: TGTGCCAGCAGTTTAGGTACTACCCAGCAGTTCTTC. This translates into CASSLGTTQQFF.

The CDR3 DNA is TGTGCCAGCACCCTCCGGGAGAGTAGCAATCAGCCCCAGCATTTT. It is translated as CASTLRESSNQPQHF. The J gene is TRBJ1-5, the V gene TRBV28; D uncertain. CDR1 MDHEN and CDR2 SYDVKM come from the germline V gene. The CDR3 spans 15 residues. Trimming cost V 7 bases and J 0 bases, with 13 bases left between them.

The CDR3 sequence: CASGLLALPRGNQPQHF. DNA of the CDR3: TGTGCTAGTGGTTTGCTGGCTCTCCCGAGGGGCAATCAGCCCCAGCATTTT. This chain uses TRBV12-5 with TRBJ1-5; D uncertain. Per germline, CDR1 LGHNT and CDR2 FRNRAP. This CDR3 has 17 residues. V lost 2 bases and J 2 bases, leaving 16 bases between the germline ends.

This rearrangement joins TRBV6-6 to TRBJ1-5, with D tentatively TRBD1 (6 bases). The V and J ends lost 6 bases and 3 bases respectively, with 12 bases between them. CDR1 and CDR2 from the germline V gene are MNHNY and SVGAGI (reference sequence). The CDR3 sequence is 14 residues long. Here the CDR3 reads CASRQGGFNQPQHF. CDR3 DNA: TGTGCCAGCAGGCAAGGGGGGTTCAATCAGCCCCAGCATTTT.

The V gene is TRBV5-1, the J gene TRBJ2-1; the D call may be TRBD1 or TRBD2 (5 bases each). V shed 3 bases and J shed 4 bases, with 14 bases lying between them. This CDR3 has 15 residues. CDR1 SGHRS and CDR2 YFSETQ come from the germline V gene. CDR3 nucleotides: TGCGCCAGCAGCTCTTTAGGGGAGCGGTACAATGAGCAGTTCTTC. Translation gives CASSSLGERYNEQFF.

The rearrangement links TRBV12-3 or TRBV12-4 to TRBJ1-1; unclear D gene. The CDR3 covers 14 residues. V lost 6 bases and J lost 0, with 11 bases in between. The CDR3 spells CASSINTVNTEAFF. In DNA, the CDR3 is TGTGCCAGCAGCATAAATACAGTGAACACTGAAGCTTTCTTT.

CDR3 DNA sequence: TGCAGTGCTAGTAACCAGGGCGAGACCCAGTACTTC. Translation: CSASNQGETQYF. V is TRBV20-1 and J is TRBJ2-5; D is possibly TRBD1 (5 bases). V shed 3 bases and J shed 5 bases, with 10 bases lying between them. Germline CDR1 DFQATT, CDR2 SNEGSKA (reference sequence). The CDR3 has 12 residues.

CDR3 DNA: TGTGCCAGCAGCCTACAGGGGGACGTGACCCAGTACTTC. It encodes CASSLQGDVTQYF. The chain combines TRBV6-1 with TRBJ2-5, with 8 bases fitting TRBD1. Trimming at V came to 6 bases and at J to 7 bases, leaving 7 bases not matched to a gene. CDR3 length equals 13 residues. Germline-derived CDR1 and CDR2 are MNHNS and SASEGT.

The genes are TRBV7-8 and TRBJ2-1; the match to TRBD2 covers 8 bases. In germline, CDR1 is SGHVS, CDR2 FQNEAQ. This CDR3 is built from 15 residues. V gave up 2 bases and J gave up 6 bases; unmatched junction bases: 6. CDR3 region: CASSLFSGSSNEQFF. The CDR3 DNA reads TGTGCCAGCAGCTTATTCAGCGGGAGTAGCAATGAGCAGTTCTTC. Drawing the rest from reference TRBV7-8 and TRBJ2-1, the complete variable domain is GAGVSQSPRYKVAKRGQDVALRCDPISGHVSLFWYQQALGQGPEFLTYFQNEAQLDKSGLPSDRFFAERPEGSVSTLKIQRTQQEDSAVYLCASSLFSGSSNEQFFGPGTRLTVL.

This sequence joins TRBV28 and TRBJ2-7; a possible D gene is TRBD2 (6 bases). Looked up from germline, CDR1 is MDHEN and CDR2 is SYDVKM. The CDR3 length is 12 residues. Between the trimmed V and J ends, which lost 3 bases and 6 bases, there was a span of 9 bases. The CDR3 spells CASSFWGVEQYF. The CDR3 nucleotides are TGTGCCAGCAGTTTTTGGGGGGTCGAGCAGTACTTC.

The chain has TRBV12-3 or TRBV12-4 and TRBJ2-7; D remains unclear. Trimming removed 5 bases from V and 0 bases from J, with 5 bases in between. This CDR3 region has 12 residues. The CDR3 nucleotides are TGTGCCAGCAGTCGCCTCTCCTACGAGCAGTACTTC. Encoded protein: CASSRLSYEQYF.

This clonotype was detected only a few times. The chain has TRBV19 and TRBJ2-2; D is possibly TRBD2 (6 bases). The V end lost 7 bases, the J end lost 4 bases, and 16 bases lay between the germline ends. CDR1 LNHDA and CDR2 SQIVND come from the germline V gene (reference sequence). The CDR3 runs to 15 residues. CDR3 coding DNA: TGTGCCAGTAACCCCGTGGGGGGAACCACCGGGGAGCTGTTTTTT. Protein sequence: CASNPVGGTTGELFF.

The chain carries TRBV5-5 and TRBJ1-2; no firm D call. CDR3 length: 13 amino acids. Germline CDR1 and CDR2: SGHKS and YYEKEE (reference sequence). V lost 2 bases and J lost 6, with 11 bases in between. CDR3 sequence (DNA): TGTGCCAGCAGCTTTATACATGGGGATGGCTACACCTTC. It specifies CASSFIHGDGYTF.

The CDR3 region is CASSLTGGFDEQYF. The DNA for the CDR3 is TGTGCCAGCAGTCTGACAGGGGGCTTCGACGAGCAGTACTTC. This chain joins TRBV28 and TRBJ2-7; 10 nucleotides line up with TRBD1. J lost 5 bases, V lost 5 bases, and 6 bases had no gene match. This CDR3 is 14 amino acids long. Germline V gene lookup returns CDR1 MDHEN and CDR2 SYDVKM.

The CDR3 spells CASSLNPRGSSYEQYF. In nucleotides, the CDR3 is TGTGCCAGCAGCTTAAACCCCCGGGGGAGTTCCTACGAGCAGTACTTC. The chain recombines TRBV11-2 with TRBJ2-7; a weak D match, TRBD2 (6 bases). Trimming shortened V by 2 bases and J by 1 base, and 15 bases separated the two germline ends. The germline gives CDR1 SGHAT, CDR2 FQNNGV. The CDR3 is 16 amino acids.

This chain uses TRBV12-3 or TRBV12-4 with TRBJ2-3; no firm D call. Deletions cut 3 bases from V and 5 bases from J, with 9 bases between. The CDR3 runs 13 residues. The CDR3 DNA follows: TGTGCCAGCAGTTTTTCGACTCGAGATACGCAGTATTTT. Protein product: CASSFSTRDTQYF.

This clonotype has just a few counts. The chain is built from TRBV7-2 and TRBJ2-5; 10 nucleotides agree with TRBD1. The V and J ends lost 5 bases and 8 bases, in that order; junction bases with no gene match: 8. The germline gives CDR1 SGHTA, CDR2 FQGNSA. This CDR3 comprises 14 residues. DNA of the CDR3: TGTGCCAGCAGCCGAGCCGACAGGGGGCAAACCCAGTACTTC. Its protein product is CASSRADRGQTQYF.

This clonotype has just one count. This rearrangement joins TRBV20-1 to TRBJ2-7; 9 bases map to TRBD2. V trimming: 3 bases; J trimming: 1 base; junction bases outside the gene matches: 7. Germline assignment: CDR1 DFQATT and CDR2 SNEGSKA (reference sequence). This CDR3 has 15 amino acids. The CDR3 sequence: CSARGGGRVSYEQYF. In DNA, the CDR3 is TGCAGTGCTAGGGGGGGCGGGAGGGTATCCTACGAGCAGTACTTC.